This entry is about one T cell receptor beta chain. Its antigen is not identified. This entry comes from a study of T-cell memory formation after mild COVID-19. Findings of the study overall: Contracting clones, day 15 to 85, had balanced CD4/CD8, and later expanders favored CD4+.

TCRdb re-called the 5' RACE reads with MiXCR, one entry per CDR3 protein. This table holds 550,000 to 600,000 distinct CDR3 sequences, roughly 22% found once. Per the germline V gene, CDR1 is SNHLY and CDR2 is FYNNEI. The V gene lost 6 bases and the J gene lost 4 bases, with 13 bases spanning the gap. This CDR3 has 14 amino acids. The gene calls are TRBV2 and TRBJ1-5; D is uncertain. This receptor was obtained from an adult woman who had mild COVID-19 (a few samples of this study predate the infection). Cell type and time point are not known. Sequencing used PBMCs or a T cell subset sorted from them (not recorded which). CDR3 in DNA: TGTGCCAGCAGAAGCATAACAGCTAATCAGCCCCAGCATTTT. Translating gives CASRSITANQPQHF.